A selection of T cell receptor beta chains follows, all from one sample in a study of blood T cells in healthy people across ages. TCRdb fed the 5' RACE reads into MiXCR, producing one record per CDR3 protein. The data show under 950,000 distinct CDR3 sequences, 22% seen once. The sequencing input was blood. The receptors come from a man in his 70s in good health. The CDR3 runs from the conserved cysteine through the conserved F or W. Fields, in order: J gene, V gene, clone size, D gene, CDR3 DNA, CDR3 protein. D genes are given only for firm matches. Some rows have no size entry. The others give once, few or many, or a class for an expanded clone.

>TRBJ2-1|TRBV7-2|.|TRBD2
TGTGCCAGCAGCTTAGTGCGGAGCGGGGGGCCTAATGAGCAGTTCTTC
CASSLVRSGGPNEQFF
>TRBJ2-3|TRBV12-5|few|.
TGTGCTAGTGGTTTGCAGGGACTCACAGATACGCAGTATTTT
CASGLQGLTDTQYF
>TRBJ2-1|TRBV10-3|.|.
TGTGCCATCAGTGAACGGACCAACAATGAGCAGTTCTTC
CAISERTNNEQFF
>TRBJ1-5|TRBV29-1|.|.
TGCAGCGTTGGGATGGACGGAAATAGCAATCAGCCCCAGCATTTT
CSVGMDGNSNQPQHF
>TRBJ1-6|TRBV7-3|.|.
TGTGCCAGCAGCTTAACCGGGCCCCCTAATTCACCCCTCCACTTT
CASSLTGPPNSPLHF
>TRBJ1-6|TRBV11-2|.|.
TGTGCCAGCAGTTTCCCCGGGGTTTCACCCCTCCACTTT
CASSFPGVSPLHF
>TRBJ2-3|TRBV5-1|many|TRBD1
TGCGCCAGCAGCAAGGGACAGTACACAGATACGCAGTATTTT
CASSKGQYTDTQYF
>TRBJ1-4|TRBV2|few|.
TGTGCCAGCAGTGAATTTAGCAGAAATGAAAAACTGTTTTTT
CASSEFSRNEKLFF
>TRBJ2-5|TRBV6-5|few|.
TGTGCCAGCAGTTACGCCGTACAGGGAGGTACCCAGTACTTC
CASSYAVQGGTQYF
>TRBJ2-7|TRBV5-1|many|.
TGCGCCAGCAGCTTGGACGTGACAAGCTACGAGCAGTACTTC
CASSLDVTSYEQYF
>TRBJ1-5|TRBV20-1|few|.
TGCAGTGCTAGAGATTTAGACGTGCACAATCAGCCCCAGCATTTT
CSARDLDVHNQPQHF
>TRBJ2-1|TRBV5-1|few|TRBD2
TGCGCCAGCAGCCCGGTTGGGGCTAGCGGCTACAATGAGCAGTTCTTC
CASSPVGASGYNEQFF
>TRBJ2-5|TRBV10-2|many|TRBD1
TGCGCCAGCAGTGAGTCTCGGAAGGGGGCGAAAGAGACCCAGTACTTC
CASSESRKGAKETQYF
>TRBJ2-5|TRBV12-3/TRBV12-4|many|.
TGTGCCAGCAGTCAAGGACTGCCTCAAGAGACCCAGTACTTC
CASSQGLPQETQYF
>TRBJ1-1|TRBV29-1|few|.
TGCAGCGTATCGGTAATGAACACTGAAGCTTTCTTT
CSVSVMNTEAFF
>TRBJ2-4|TRBV7-9|.|.
TGTGCCAGCAGCTTAGGGTCGTGGGCCAAAAACATTCAGTACTTC
CASSLGSWAKNIQYF
>TRBJ2-7|TRBV10-3|.|.
TGTGCCATCAGTCCTGAACCCTACGAGCAGTACTTC
CAISPEPYEQYF
>TRBJ2-2|TRBV11-2|.|TRBD2
TGTGCCAGCAGCTTACGACGGGAGGGCCGAGGCGGGGAGCTGTTTTTT
CASSLRREGRGGELFF
>TRBJ2-1|TRBV5-1|many|.
TGCGCCAGCACCACTGGGAATGAGCAGTTCTTC
CASTTGNEQFF
>TRBJ2-3|TRBV20-1|many|TRBD2
TGCAGTGCCGTCTCTAGCGGATCCGTCGCAGATACGCAGTATTTT
CSAVSSGSVADTQYF
>TRBJ2-7|TRBV5-5|.|.
TGTGCCAGCACCACACCGGGACTTACCTACGAGCAGTACTTC
CASTTPGLTYEQYF
>TRBJ1-1|TRBV7-9|.|.
TGTGCCAGCAGCTTGATCCGGGAAAACACTGAAGCTTTCTTT
CASSLIRENTEAFF
>TRBJ2-7|TRBV25-1|.|.
TGTGCCAGCACTGAACACTACGAGCAGTACTTC
CASTEHYEQYF
>TRBJ2-1|TRBV12-3/TRBV12-4|.|TRBD1
TGTGCCAGCAGCCTGAGGGACAGGGGCGCCTACAATGAGCAGTTCTTC
CASSLRDRGAYNEQFF
>TRBJ2-2|TRBV7-8|few|.
TGTGCCAGCAGCTTAGCAGGCCGCGGGGAGCTGTTTTTT
CASSLAGRGELFF
>TRBJ1-4|TRBV5-1|.|TRBD1
TGCGCCAGCAGCCAAACAACGACAGGGGTGAATGAAAAACTGTTTTTT
CASSQTTTGVNEKLFF